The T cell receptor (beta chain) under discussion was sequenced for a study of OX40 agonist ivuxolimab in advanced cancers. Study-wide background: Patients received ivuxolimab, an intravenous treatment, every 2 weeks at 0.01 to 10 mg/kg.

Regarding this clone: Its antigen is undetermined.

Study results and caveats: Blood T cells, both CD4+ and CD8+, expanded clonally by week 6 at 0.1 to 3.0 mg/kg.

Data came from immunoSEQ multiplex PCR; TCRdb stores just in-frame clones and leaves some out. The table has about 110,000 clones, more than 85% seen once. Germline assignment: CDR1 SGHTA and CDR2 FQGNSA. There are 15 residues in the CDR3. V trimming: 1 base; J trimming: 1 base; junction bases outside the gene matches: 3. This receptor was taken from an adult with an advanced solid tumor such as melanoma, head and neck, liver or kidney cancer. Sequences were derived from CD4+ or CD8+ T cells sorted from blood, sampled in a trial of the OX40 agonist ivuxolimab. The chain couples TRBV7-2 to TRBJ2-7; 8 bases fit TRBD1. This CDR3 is CASSLGQGPSYEQYF. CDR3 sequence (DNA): TGTGCCAGCAGCTTAGGACAGGGGCCATCCTACGAGCAGTACTTC.